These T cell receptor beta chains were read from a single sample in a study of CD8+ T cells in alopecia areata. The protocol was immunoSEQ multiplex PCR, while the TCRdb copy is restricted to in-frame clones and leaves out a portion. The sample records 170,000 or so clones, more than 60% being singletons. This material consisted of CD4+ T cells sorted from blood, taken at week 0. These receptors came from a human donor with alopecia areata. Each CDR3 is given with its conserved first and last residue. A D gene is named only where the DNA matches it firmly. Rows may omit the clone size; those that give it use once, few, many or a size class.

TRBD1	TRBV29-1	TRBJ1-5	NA	TGCAGCGCGATGACAGGGGCCGGCAATCAGCCCCAGCATTTT	CSAMTGAGNQPQHF
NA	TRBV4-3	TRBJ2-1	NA	TGCGCCAGCAGCCAACTGGCCCAGAGCTCTGGTGAGCAGTTCTTC	CASSQLAQSSGEQFF
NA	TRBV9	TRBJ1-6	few	TGTGCCAGCAGCGTAGGAGTGGTGACACCCCTCCACTTT	CASSVGVVTPLHF
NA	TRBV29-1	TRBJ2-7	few	TGCAGCGTCCTTGGGGCAGGGCACGAGCAGTACTTC	CSVLGAGHEQYF
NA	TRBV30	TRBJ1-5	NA	TGTGCCTGCGAGTGGTTTAATGGACCCCAGCATTTT	CACEWFNGPQHF
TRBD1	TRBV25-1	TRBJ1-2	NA	TGTGCCAGCAGTCGACAGGGAGACTATGGCTACACCTTC	CASSRQGDYGYTF
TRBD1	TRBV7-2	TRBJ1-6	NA	TGTGCCAGCAGCCCCCGCGCCGGGACAGCCTTTGGACCCCTCCACTTT	CASSPRAGTAFGPLHF
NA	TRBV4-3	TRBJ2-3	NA	TGCGCCAGCAGCCAAACCGGTAACACAGATACGCAGTATTTT	CASSQTGNTDTQYF
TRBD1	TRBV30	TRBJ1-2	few	TGTGCCTGGAGTCGTGGAGGGGGCGACGGCTACACCTTC	CAWSRGGGDGYTF
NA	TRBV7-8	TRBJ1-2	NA	TGTGCCGGCAGCTTAGGCGAAACCTATGGCTACACCTTC	CAGSLGETYGYTF
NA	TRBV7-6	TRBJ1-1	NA	TGTGCCAGCAGCTTAGGTGGCGGTCAGAACACTGAAGCTTTCTTT	CASSLGGGQNTEAFF
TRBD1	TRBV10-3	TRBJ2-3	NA	TGTGCCATCAGTGATAATTTAGGACAGGGAGACACAGATACGCAGTATTTT	CAISDNLGQGDTDTQYF
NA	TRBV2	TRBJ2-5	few	TGTGCCAGCAGTGAATATGAGACGCTCACTCTTATGGAGACCCAGTACTTC	CASSEYETLTLMETQYF
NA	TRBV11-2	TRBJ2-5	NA	TGTGCCAGCAGCTTAGGTCTCCAGGGTCTGCAAGAGACCCAGTACTTC	CASSLGLQGLQETQYF
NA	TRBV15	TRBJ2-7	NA	TGTGCCACCAGCAGGTCGGTTACCTACGAGCAGTACTTC	CATSRSVTYEQYF
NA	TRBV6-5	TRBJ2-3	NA	TGTGCCAGCAGTTTTCGGCCCCCTCCTAGCGCAGATACGCAGTATTTT	CASSFRPPPSADTQYF
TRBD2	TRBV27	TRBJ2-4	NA	TGTGCCAGCAGTCCGTTAGCGGGTAACATTCAGTACTTC	CASSPLAGNIQYF
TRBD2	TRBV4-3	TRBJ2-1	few	TGCGCCAGCAGCCATACACTGGGGACTAGCGGTTTTGGGGCCAATGAGCAGTTCTTC	CASSHTLGTSGFGANEQFF
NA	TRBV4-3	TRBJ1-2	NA	TGCGCCAGCAGCCAAGGAGGGACCTATGGCTACACCTTC	CASSQGGTYGYTF
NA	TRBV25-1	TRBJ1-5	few	TGTGCCAGCAGTGAACCGGGCCCCGAGGGGCAGCCCCAGCATTTT	CASSEPGPEGQPQHF
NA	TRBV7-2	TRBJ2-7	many	TGTGCCAGCAGCTTCGCTAGGCTTAACGAGCAGTACTTC	CASSFARLNEQYF
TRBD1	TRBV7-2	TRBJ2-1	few	TGTGCCAGCAGCTCCGGACAGGGTGTCGATGAGCAGTTCTTC	CASSSGQGVDEQFF
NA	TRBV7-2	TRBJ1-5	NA	TGTGCCAGCAGCTTAGATGGGGGCGCGCAGCCCCAGCATTTT	CASSLDGGAQPQHF
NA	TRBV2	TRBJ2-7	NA	TGTGCCAGCAGTGAGTCCCCGGGTGGAGTCTACGAGCAGTACTTC	CASSESPGGVYEQYF
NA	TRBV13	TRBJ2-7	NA	TGTGCCAGCAGCTTAGTAGGCGGAAACTACGAGCAGTACTTC	CASSLVGGNYEQYF
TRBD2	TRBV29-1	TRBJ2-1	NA	TGCAGCGGTACGCGGGGGACGAGCTCCTACAATGAGCAGTTCTTC	CSGTRGTSSYNEQFF
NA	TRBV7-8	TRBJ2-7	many	TGTGCCAGCAGCCAAGCGGCGCATTACGAGCAGTACTTC	CASSQAAHYEQYF
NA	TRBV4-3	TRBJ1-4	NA	TGCGCCAGCAGCCAAGAAAGGAGGGCCTCAGGAAAACTGTTTTTT	CASSQERRASGKLFF